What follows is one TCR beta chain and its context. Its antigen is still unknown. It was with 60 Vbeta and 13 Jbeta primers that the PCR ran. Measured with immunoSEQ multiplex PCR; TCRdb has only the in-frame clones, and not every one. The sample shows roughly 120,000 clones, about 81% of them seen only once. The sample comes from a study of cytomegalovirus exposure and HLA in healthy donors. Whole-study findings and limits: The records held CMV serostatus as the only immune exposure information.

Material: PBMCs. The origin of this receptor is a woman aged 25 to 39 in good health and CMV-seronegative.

The CDR3, as DNA: TGTGCCAGTAGTGTGCCTGGACAGGGGCCAGAGTGGAGCAATCAGCCCCAGCATTTT. Protein sequence: CASSVPGQGPEWSNQPQHF. The chain is built from TRBV19 and TRBJ1-5; 9 nucleotides align to TRBD1. Germline V lookup: CDR1 LNHDA, CDR2 SQIVND (reference sequence). The CDR3 spans 19 residues. With 5 bases clipped from V and 1 base from J, the junction kept 15 bases outside the gene matches.